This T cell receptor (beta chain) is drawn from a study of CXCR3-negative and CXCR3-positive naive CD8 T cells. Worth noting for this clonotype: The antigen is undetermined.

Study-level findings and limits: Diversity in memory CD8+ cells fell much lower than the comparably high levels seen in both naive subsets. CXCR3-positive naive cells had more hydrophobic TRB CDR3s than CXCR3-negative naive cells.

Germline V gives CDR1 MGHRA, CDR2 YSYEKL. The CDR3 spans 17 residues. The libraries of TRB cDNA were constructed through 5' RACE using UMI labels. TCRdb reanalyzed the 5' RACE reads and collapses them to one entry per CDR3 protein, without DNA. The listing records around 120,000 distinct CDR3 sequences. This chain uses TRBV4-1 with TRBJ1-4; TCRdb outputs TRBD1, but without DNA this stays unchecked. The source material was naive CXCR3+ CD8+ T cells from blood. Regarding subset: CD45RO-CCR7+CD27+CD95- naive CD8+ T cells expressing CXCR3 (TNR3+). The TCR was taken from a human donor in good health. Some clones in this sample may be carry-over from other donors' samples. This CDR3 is CASSSWDLVATNEKLFF.